Sequencing of this T cell receptor beta chain was carried out in a study of T cells in localized non-small cell lung cancer. The study, taken as a whole, reports: Exceeding tumor, uninvolved adjacent lung had the highest T cell clonality.

With respect to this clone: Its antigen is not known.

The table came from immunoSEQ multiplex PCR; TCRdb's copy has only in-frame clones and leaves some out. The data show some 1,400 clones, 25% seen once. This CDR3 region has 12 residues. Germline V gene data show CDR1 as GTSNPN and CDR2 as SVGIG (reference sequence). V dropped 4 bases and J dropped 5 bases, with 11 bases sitting between them. V and J are TRBV30 and TRBJ1-1; D is undetermined. The sample in question was normal lung tissue next to the tumor, obtained before any cancer treatment. This clonotype was obtained from a woman aged 40 to 75 with stage I squamous cell lung carcinoma. This chain's CDR3 is CAWKGAGTEAFF. CDR3 nucleotides: TGTGCCTGGAAGGGCGCGGGGACTGAAGCTTTCTTT.